Listed below are T cell receptor beta chains from one sample, sequenced in a study of blood T cells in healthy people across ages. TCRdb called the 5' RACE reads again in MiXCR, with one record for every CDR3 protein. The data show about 630,000 distinct CDR3 sequences, roughly 20% seen once. The sequenced material came from blood. The source is a man in his sixties or seventies in good health. Both conserved end residues are part of each CDR3. Fields, in order: CDR3 DNA, CDR3 protein, J gene, V gene, clone size, D gene. D genes are given only for firm matches. Where a row states a size, it is once, few, many or the class of an expanded clone; other rows omit it.

CDR3nt: TGTGCCAGCAGTGAGAGGGTCCCCACCTACTACGAGCAGTACTTC
CDR3aa: CASSERVPTYYEQYF
j_gene: TRBJ2-7
v_gene: TRBV6-1
abundance: -
d_gene: -

CDR3nt: TGTGCCAGCAGCGAAACCTGCCTTAGAGTCTCCTACGAGCAGTACTTC
CDR3aa: CASSETCLRVSYEQYF
j_gene: TRBJ2-7
v_gene: TRBV21-1
abundance: few
d_gene: -

CDR3nt: TGTGCCAGCAGAGAGGGACAGGGGTCCTACGAGCAGTACTTC
CDR3aa: CASREGQGSYEQYF
j_gene: TRBJ2-7
v_gene: TRBV28
abundance: few
d_gene: TRBD1

CDR3nt: TGTGCCACCTCAAGCGGGGGCAGCACAGATACGCAGTATTTT
CDR3aa: CATSSGGSTDTQYF
j_gene: TRBJ2-3
v_gene: TRBV10-3
abundance: -
d_gene: TRBD2

CDR3nt: TGCGCCAGCAGCCCCGGGACTAGCGGGATCAATGAGCAGTTCTTC
CDR3aa: CASSPGTSGINEQFF
j_gene: TRBJ2-1
v_gene: TRBV5-1
abundance: many
d_gene: TRBD2

CDR3nt: TGCGCCAGCAGCCAAGGATCTTCGGAAATGCAAGAGACCCAGTACTTC
CDR3aa: CASSQGSSEMQETQYF
j_gene: TRBJ2-5
v_gene: TRBV4-1
abundance: -
d_gene: -

CDR3nt: TGTGCCAGCAGTTTTACAGGGGCGGCCGCCTATGGCTACACCTTC
CDR3aa: CASSFTGAAAYGYTF
j_gene: TRBJ1-2
v_gene: TRBV27
abundance: -
d_gene: TRBD1

CDR3nt: TGTGCCAGCAGCCGGCTCGAGGGGGGCGAAGCTTTCTTT
CDR3aa: CASSRLEGGEAFF
j_gene: TRBJ1-1
v_gene: TRBV3-1
abundance: few
d_gene: -

CDR3nt: TGCGCCAGCAGCCCTTCCCTCTACAATGAGCAGTTCTTC
CDR3aa: CASSPSLYNEQFF
j_gene: TRBJ2-1
v_gene: TRBV4-1
abundance: few
d_gene: -

CDR3nt: TGTGCCTGCTCACCGGACAGGGGGACCCAGTACTTC
CDR3aa: CACSPDRGTQYF
j_gene: TRBJ2-5
v_gene: TRBV18
abundance: few
d_gene: TRBD1

CDR3nt: TGTGCCAGCAGAGATAGAGGGACTTCGAACTACGAGCAGTACTTC
CDR3aa: CASRDRGTSNYEQYF
j_gene: TRBJ2-7
v_gene: TRBV6-6
abundance: few
d_gene: -

CDR3nt: TGTGCCAGCAGTTCTAGTGGGGGAGACAATCAGCCCCAGCATTTT
CDR3aa: CASSSSGGDNQPQHF
j_gene: TRBJ1-5
v_gene: TRBV28
abundance: -
d_gene: -

CDR3nt: TGTGCCAGCGGACGGGACCTGGCAGGAGATACGCAGTATTTT
CDR3aa: CASGRDLAGDTQYF
j_gene: TRBJ2-3
v_gene: TRBV25-1
abundance: -
d_gene: -

CDR3nt: TGTGCCAGCGAGGGGCGTATGGGCAACACTGAAGCTTTCTTT
CDR3aa: CASEGRMGNTEAFF
j_gene: TRBJ1-1
v_gene: TRBV6-1
abundance: few
d_gene: -

CDR3nt: TGTGCCAGCAGCCAACCCGGGACAGGGGAAGAAAAACTGTTTTTT
CDR3aa: CASSQPGTGEEKLFF
j_gene: TRBJ1-4
v_gene: TRBV3-1
abundance: -
d_gene: TRBD1

CDR3nt: TGTGCCAGCAGCTTTGACGGGGAGCTGTTTTTT
CDR3aa: CASSFDGELFF
j_gene: TRBJ2-2
v_gene: TRBV5-6
abundance: -
d_gene: -

CDR3nt: TGTGCCAGCAGTTCTGCGCGGGGAGCCAAAAACATTCAGTACTTC
CDR3aa: CASSSARGAKNIQYF
j_gene: TRBJ2-4
v_gene: TRBV27
abundance: -
d_gene: -

CDR3nt: TGTGCCAGTAGTAATTCTGCGGGGTATAATTCACCCCTCCACTTT
CDR3aa: CASSNSAGYNSPLHF
j_gene: TRBJ1-6
v_gene: TRBV19
abundance: few
d_gene: -

CDR3nt: TGCGCCAGCAGCCAAGATTGGACAGGGTGGAATGAAAAACTGTTTTTT
CDR3aa: CASSQDWTGWNEKLFF
j_gene: TRBJ1-4
v_gene: TRBV4-3
abundance: -
d_gene: TRBD1

CDR3nt: TGTGCCAGCAGCCAGGCTCTAGCGGGAGTATCGCATGAGCAGTTCTTC
CDR3aa: CASSQALAGVSHEQFF
j_gene: TRBJ2-1
v_gene: TRBV4-2
abundance: few
d_gene: TRBD2

CDR3nt: TGCAGCGTTGTACCGGGACAAGGGGCGAAAACCCAGTACTTC
CDR3aa: CSVVPGQGAKTQYF
j_gene: TRBJ2-5
v_gene: TRBV29-1
abundance: few
d_gene: -

CDR3nt: TGTGCCAGCTCACCCGGACAGAACCAAAACATTCAGTACTTC
CDR3aa: CASSPGQNQNIQYF
j_gene: TRBJ2-4
v_gene: TRBV18
abundance: -
d_gene: -

CDR3nt: TGTGCCAGCAGCGAAGGACTCAGCACAGATACGCAGTATTTT
CDR3aa: CASSEGLSTDTQYF
j_gene: TRBJ2-3
v_gene: TRBV5-5
abundance: many
d_gene: -

CDR3nt: TGTGCCAGCAGCTTTTTCGATGAGCAGTTCTTC
CDR3aa: CASSFFDEQFF
j_gene: TRBJ2-1
v_gene: TRBV7-9
abundance: once
d_gene: -

CDR3nt: TGCGCCAGCAGCCAAGATGTAGAACTAGCGGGACACTACAATGAGCAGTTCTTC
CDR3aa: CASSQDVELAGHYNEQFF
j_gene: TRBJ2-1
v_gene: TRBV4-1
abundance: few
d_gene: TRBD2

CDR3nt: TGTGCCTGCAGTTACACACTCGCAAGCGGGACTGGCCTCTACAATGAGCAGTTCTTC
CDR3aa: CACSYTLASGTGLYNEQFF
j_gene: TRBJ2-1
v_gene: TRBV6-2/TRBV6-3
abundance: -
d_gene: TRBD2

CDR3nt: TGCGCCAGCAGCCAAGATCTGAGGCGTAAGATGGTGGGCGAGCAGTACTTC
CDR3aa: CASSQDLRRKMVGEQYF
j_gene: TRBJ2-7
v_gene: TRBV4-1
abundance: -
d_gene: -

CDR3nt: TGTGCCAGCAGCTTAGCGGGCCTCCAAGAGGCCCAGTACTTC
CDR3aa: CASSLAGLQEAQYF
j_gene: TRBJ2-5
v_gene: TRBV7-6
abundance: few
d_gene: -

CDR3nt: TGTGCCAGCAGTTACGGCCCCTGGGGTGATACGCAGTATTTT
CDR3aa: CASSYGPWGDTQYF
j_gene: TRBJ2-3
v_gene: TRBV6-2/TRBV6-3
abundance: few
d_gene: -

CDR3nt: TGTGCCATTACCGCGGGCACAGATACGCAGTATTTT
CDR3aa: CAITAGTDTQYF
j_gene: TRBJ2-3
v_gene: TRBV10-3
abundance: -
d_gene: -

CDR3nt: TGTGCCAGCAGAGGGACGGCAGCAGGGGGGGTCGCTTTCTTT
CDR3aa: CASRGTAAGGVAFF
j_gene: TRBJ1-1
v_gene: TRBV3-1
abundance: -
d_gene: TRBD1

CDR3nt: TGCAGTGCTAGAAGTAGCGGGGGAGTCGGGTACAATGAGCAGTTCTTC
CDR3aa: CSARSSGGVGYNEQFF
j_gene: TRBJ2-1
v_gene: TRBV20-1
abundance: -
d_gene: TRBD2

CDR3nt: TGTGCCAGCACCACCGGACCGACTTATGGCTACACCTTC
CDR3aa: CASTTGPTYGYTF
j_gene: TRBJ1-2
v_gene: TRBV7-9
abundance: few
d_gene: -

CDR3nt: TGTGCCAGCAGCTTAGCAGGGCAGGACCCCTACGAGCAGTACTTC
CDR3aa: CASSLAGQDPYEQYF
j_gene: TRBJ2-7
v_gene: TRBV7-8
abundance: few
d_gene: -

CDR3nt: TGCAGCTCTCGACCGGCAGGGGGCGTAGATACGCAGTATTTT
CDR3aa: CSSRPAGGVDTQYF
j_gene: TRBJ2-3
v_gene: TRBV29-1
abundance: -
d_gene: TRBD1

CDR3nt: TGCAGTGCTAGAGATGGGGGAAAGGAAAAACTGCTTTTT
CDR3aa: CSARDGGKEKLLF
j_gene: TRBJ1-4
v_gene: TRBV20-1
abundance: -
d_gene: -

CDR3nt: TGTGCCAGCAGTGTAACTAGCGGGAGCACTAGCACAGATACGCAGTATTTT
CDR3aa: CASSVTSGSTSTDTQYF
j_gene: TRBJ2-3
v_gene: TRBV2
abundance: -
d_gene: TRBD2

CDR3nt: TGTGCCAGCAGCGAGAACAGGGGGCAAAACTATGGCTACACCTTC
CDR3aa: CASSENRGQNYGYTF
j_gene: TRBJ1-2
v_gene: TRBV4-2
abundance: few
d_gene: TRBD1

CDR3nt: TGTGCCAGCAGCTTGGCCGCGGATTCGGACTACGAGCAGTACTTC
CDR3aa: CASSLAADSDYEQYF
j_gene: TRBJ2-7
v_gene: TRBV5-5
abundance: few
d_gene: -

CDR3nt: TGCAGCGTTGAAGATCACAGCTATGGCTACACCTTC
CDR3aa: CSVEDHSYGYTF
j_gene: TRBJ1-2
v_gene: TRBV29-1
abundance: many
d_gene: -

CDR3nt: TGCGCCAGCAGATACGACCCCCGGGGCTACAATGAGCAGTTCTTC
CDR3aa: CASRYDPRGYNEQFF
j_gene: TRBJ2-1
v_gene: TRBV10-1
abundance: -
d_gene: -

CDR3nt: TGTGCCAGCAGCGAGTGGGAGACAGGGCCCGGCTACACCTTC
CDR3aa: CASSEWETGPGYTF
j_gene: TRBJ1-2
v_gene: TRBV7-2
abundance: few
d_gene: TRBD1

CDR3nt: TGTGCCACCAGTGGGGGCCAGGGTGGTAACACCGGGGAGCTGTTTTTT
CDR3aa: CATSGGQGGNTGELFF
j_gene: TRBJ2-2
v_gene: TRBV24-1
abundance: once
d_gene: -

CDR3nt: TGTGCCAGCAGTCCAGGTCGGTTGGAGACCCAGTACTTC
CDR3aa: CASSPGRLETQYF
j_gene: TRBJ2-5
v_gene: TRBV28
abundance: many
d_gene: -

CDR3nt: TGTGCCAGCAACCCGGGACAGCCAAAAGAGACCCAGTACTTC
CDR3aa: CASNPGQPKETQYF
j_gene: TRBJ2-5
v_gene: TRBV6-4
abundance: few
d_gene: TRBD1

CDR3nt: TGCGCCAGCAGTCGTCTAGCGGACCACACCGGGGAGCTGTTTTTT
CDR3aa: CASSRLADHTGELFF
j_gene: TRBJ2-2
v_gene: TRBV5-1
abundance: many
d_gene: TRBD2